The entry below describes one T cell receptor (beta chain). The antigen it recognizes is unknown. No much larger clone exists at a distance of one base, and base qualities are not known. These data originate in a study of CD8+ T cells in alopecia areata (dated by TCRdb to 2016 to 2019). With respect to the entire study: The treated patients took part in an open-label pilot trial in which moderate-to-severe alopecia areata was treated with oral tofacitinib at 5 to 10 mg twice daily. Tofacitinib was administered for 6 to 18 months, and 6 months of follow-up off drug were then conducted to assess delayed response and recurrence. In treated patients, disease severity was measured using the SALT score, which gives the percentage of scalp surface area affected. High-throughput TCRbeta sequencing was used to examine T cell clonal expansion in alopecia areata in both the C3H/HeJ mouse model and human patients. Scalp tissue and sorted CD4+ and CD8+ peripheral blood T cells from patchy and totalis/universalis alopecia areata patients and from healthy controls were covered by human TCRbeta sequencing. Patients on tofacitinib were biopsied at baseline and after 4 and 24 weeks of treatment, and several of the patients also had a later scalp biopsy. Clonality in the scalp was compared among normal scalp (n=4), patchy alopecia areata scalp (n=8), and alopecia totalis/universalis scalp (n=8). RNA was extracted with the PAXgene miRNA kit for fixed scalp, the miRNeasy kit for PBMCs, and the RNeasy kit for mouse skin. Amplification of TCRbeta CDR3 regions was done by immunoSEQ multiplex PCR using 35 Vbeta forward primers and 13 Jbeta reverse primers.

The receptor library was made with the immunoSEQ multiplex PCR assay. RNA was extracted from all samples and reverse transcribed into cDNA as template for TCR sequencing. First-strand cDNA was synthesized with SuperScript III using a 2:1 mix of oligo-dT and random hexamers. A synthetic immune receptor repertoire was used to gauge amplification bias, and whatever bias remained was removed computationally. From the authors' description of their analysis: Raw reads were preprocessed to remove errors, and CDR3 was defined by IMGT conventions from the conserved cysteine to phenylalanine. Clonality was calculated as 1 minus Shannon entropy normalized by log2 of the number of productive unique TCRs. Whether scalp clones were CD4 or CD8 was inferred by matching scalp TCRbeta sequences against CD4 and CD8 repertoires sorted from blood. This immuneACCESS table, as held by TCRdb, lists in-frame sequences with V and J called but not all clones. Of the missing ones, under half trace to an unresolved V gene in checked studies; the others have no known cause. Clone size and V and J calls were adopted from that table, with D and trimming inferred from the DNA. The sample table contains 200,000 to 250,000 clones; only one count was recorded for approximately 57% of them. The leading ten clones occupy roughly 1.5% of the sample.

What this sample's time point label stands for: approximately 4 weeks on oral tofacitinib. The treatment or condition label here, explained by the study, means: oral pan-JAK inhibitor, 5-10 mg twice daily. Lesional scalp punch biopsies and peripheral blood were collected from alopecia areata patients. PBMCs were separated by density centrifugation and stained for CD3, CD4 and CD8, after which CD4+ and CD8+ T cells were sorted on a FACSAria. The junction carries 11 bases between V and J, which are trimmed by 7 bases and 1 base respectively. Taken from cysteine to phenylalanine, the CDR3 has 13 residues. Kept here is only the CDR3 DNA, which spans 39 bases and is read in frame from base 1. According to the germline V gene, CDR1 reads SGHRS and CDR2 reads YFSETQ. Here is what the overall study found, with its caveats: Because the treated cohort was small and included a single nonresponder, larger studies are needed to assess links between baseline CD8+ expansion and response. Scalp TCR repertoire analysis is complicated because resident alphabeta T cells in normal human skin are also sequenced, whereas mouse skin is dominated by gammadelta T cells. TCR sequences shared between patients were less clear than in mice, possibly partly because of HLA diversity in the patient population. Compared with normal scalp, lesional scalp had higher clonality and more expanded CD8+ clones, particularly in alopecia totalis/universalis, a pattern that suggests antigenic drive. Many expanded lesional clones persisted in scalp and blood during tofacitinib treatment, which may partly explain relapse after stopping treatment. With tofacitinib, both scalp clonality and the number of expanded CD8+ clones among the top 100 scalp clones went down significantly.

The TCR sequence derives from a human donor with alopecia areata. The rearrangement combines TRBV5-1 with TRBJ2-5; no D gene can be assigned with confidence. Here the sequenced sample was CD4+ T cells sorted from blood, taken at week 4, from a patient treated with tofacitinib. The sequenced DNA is TGCGCCAGCCGCCTGGGGTTCCAAGAGACCCAGTACTTC. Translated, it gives CASRLGFQETQYF.